A single sample is the source of the 11 T cell receptor beta chains below, sequenced in a study of Ad26.COV2.S vaccination and SARS-CoV-2 variants. The assay was immunoSEQ multiplex PCR, and TCRdb's table has in-frame clones only and misses some. Among 360,000 or so clones listed, around 90% were seen once. Treatment described: over 15 received Ad26.COV2.S at low or high dose, single or two shots; 5 received placebo; per-sample allocation not given. Collection of the samples took place on day 63 after the first injection of vaccine or placebo. The sample here was peripheral blood, taken in a trial of Ad26.COV2.S vaccine versus placebo. These receptors all stem from a person between 18 and 65 years old who received the Ad26.COV2.S COVID-19 vaccine or a placebo.

The chain uses TRBV4-3 and TRBJ2-7, with 8 bases lining up with TRBD1. The CDR3 runs to 16 residues. Germline V gene data show CDR1 as LGHNA and CDR2 as YSLEER. V lost 4 bases and J lost 1; bases outside the gene matches: 9. CDR3 sequence (DNA): TGCGCCAGCAGCCCGGGACAGGCTGTGGGTTCCTACGAGCAGTACTTC. It is translated as CASSPGQAVGSYEQYF.

The genes are TRBV4-2 and TRBJ2-2; no clear D. Trimming stripped 0 bases from V and 5 bases from J, with 7 bases between. Germline V gives CDR1 LGHNA, CDR2 YNFKEQ. The CDR3 runs 14 residues. CDR3 nucleotides: TGTGCCAGCAGCCAAGAAGGTCGAACCGGGGAGCTGTTTTTT. It translates to CASSQEGRTGELFF.

V and J are TRBV19 and TRBJ1-1; the D is unclear. The germline V gene encodes CDR1 LNHDA and CDR2 SQIVND (reference sequence). The V and J ends lost 9 bases and 4 bases respectively, with 12 bases between them. The length of the CDR3 is 12 residues. In DNA, the CDR3 is TGTGCCAGCAACAGTGGGCTCACTGAAGCTTTCTTT. Translation: CASNSGLTEAFF.

The V and J genes are TRBV4-1 and TRBJ2-7; 9 bases align to TRBD1. From germline, CDR1 is MGHRA and CDR2 YSYEKL. CDR3 length: 15 residues. J lost 6 bases, V lost 0 bases, and 6 bases had no gene match. The CDR3 bases are TGCGCCAGCAGCCAAGAACCGGGACAGGGCACCGAGCAGTACTTC. This encodes CASSQEPGQGTEQYF.

The V call is TRBV7-9, the J call TRBJ2-3; tentatively, D is TRBD1 (5 bases). With 5 bases removed from V and 4 bases from J, the gap between germline ends came to 10 bases. CDR3 size: 13 residues. From germline, CDR1 is SEHNR and CDR2 FQNEAQ (reference sequence). Written as DNA, the CDR3 is TGTGCCAGCAGCGGGCGACAGCCAGATACGCAGTATTTT. Translating gives CASSGRQPDTQYF. The variable domain in full, with the rest retrieved from reference TRBV7-9 and TRBJ2-3, is DTGVSQNPRHKITKRGQNVTFRCDPISEHNRLYWYRQTLGQGPEFLTYFQNEAQLEKSRLLSDRFSAERPKGSFSTLEIQRTEQGDSAMYLCASSGRQPDTQYFGPGTRLTVL.

The rearrangement uses TRBV5-1 and TRBJ2-3; 10 bases fit TRBD1. Germline V gene lookup returns CDR1 SGHRS and CDR2 YFSETQ. CDR3 length: 17 residues. The V and J ends lost 4 bases and 1 base, in that order; junction bases with no gene match: 9. The CDR3 loop is CASSPRGTGAGTDTQYF. The CDR3 DNA is TGCGCCAGCAGCCCGAGGGGGACAGGGGCGGGCACAGATACGCAGTATTTT.

This rearrangement joins TRBV5-3 to TRBJ2-7; D is uncertain. TRBV5-3 is recorded as an ORF, its role being uncertain. The CDR3 runs 15 residues. V was cut by 2 bases and J by 0 bases, with 12 bases left in between. The CDR3 here is CARSLLVGSSYEQYF. CDR3 nucleotides: TGTGCCAGAAGCTTATTAGTCGGAAGCTCCTACGAGCAGTACTTC.

The chain is built from TRBV5-1 and TRBJ2-6, with 7 nucleotides matching TRBD1. With 4 bases clipped from V and 3 bases from J, the junction kept 13 bases outside the gene matches. There are 18 residues in the CDR3. Germline CDR1 and CDR2: SGHRS and YFSETQ. The CDR3: CASSGQRDSLSGANVLTF. CDR3 bases: TGCGCCAGCAGCGGCCAACGGGACAGCCTGAGTGGGGCCAACGTCCTGACTTTC.

The chain links TRBV5-6 to TRBJ1-1, with TRBD1 as a possible D gene (5 bases). Germline loops: CDR1 SGHDT, CDR2 YYEEEE. This CDR3 has 15 residues. Trimming removed 4 bases at V and 1 base at J, with 14 bases between. As DNA, the CDR3 is TGTGCCAGCAGCCCGGTCGGGGACGGGAACACTGAAGCTTTCTTT. Translation gives CASSPVGDGNTEAFF.

The chain carries TRBV19 and TRBJ1-1; TRBD1 agrees at 7 bases. The germline gives CDR1 LNHDA, CDR2 SQIVND (reference sequence). V lost 5 bases to trimming and J lost 4 bases; unmatched junction nucleotides: 7. The CDR3 runs 14 residues. The CDR3 DNA is TGTGCCAGTAGTTTCCAGGGGGTGAGCACTGAAGCTTTCTTT. Amino acid sequence: CASSFQGVSTEAFF. The full variable domain, rest sourced from reference TRBV19 and TRBJ1-1, is DGGITQSPKYLFRKEGQNVTLSCEQNLNHDAMYWYRQDPGQGLRLIYYSQIVNDFQKGDIAEGYSVSREKKESFPLTVTSAQKNPTAFYLCASSFQGVSTEAFFGQGTRLTVV.

This rearrangement joins TRBV4-2 to TRBJ2-3; D is uncertain. This CDR3 has 10 amino acids. Germline CDR1 LGHNA, CDR2 YNFKEQ. V lost 7 bases and J lost 6, with 5 bases in between. In DNA, the CDR3 is TGTGCCAGCAAGTCCGATACGCAGTATTTT. Protein sequence: CASKSDTQYF.